The following is a T cell receptor (beta chain) sequence with its context. Its antigen is not identified. CDR3 length: 15 residues. Germline CDR1 reads WSHSY; CDR2 reads SAAADI. The J segment lost 6 bases and the V segment lost 3 bases, leaving 6 bases of the junction unmatched. This specimen belongs to a study of cytomegalovirus exposure and HLA in healthy donors. The PCR contained 60 Vbeta and 13 Jbeta primers. Generated by immunoSEQ multiplex PCR, the TCRdb table keeps only in-frame clones and is missing some. This sample yields approximately 160,000 clones, of which approximately 80% are seen a single time; approximately 2.1% belongs to the top ten. Study-wide results and caveats: According to reports, the classifier identified cytomegalovirus status with high specificity and sensitivity. Later on, a genetic analysis was performed. It linked a missense variant in DCLRE1C with V- and J-gene trimming of TCR beta.

Sequencing used PBMCs. The origin of this receptor is a woman aged 18-29 years in good health and CMV-seronegative. The V gene is TRBV10-2, the J gene TRBJ2-1; 9 bases are a match to TRBD1. CDR3 sequence (DNA): TGCGCCAGCAGTGATGACAGGGGGTTTCTCAATGAGCAGTTCTTC. It yields the protein CASSDDRGFLNEQFF.